Presented here are 4 T cell receptor beta chains from one specimen sequenced in a study of blood T cell repertoires in COVID-19. Method: immunoSEQ multiplex PCR; TCRdb's copy keeps in-frame clones and lacks some. The sample lists 91,000 or so clones; about 86% were seen once. Sequencing input: peripheral blood. These receptors originate from an older woman in a cohort sampled during active or convalescent COVID-19.

The rearrangement joins TRBV19 to TRBJ1-5; maybe TRBD1 (6 bases). Germline loops: CDR1 LNHDA, CDR2 SQIVND (reference sequence). V was pared by 6 bases and J by 1 base, with 22 bases between. The CDR3 sequence is 18 residues long. For the CDR3, the DNA is TGTGCCAGTAGGCCGGGACCTAGGGGGGGGACGAGCAATCAGCCCCAGCATTTT. Translated, it gives CASRPGPRGGTSNQPQHF.

This clone was seen only a few times. For the CDR3, the DNA is TGTGCCAGCAGCTACCGGGACAGTTTGAATCAGCCCCAGCATTTT. Translated, it gives CASSYRDSLNQPQHF. The chain uses TRBV5-6 and TRBJ1-5; 7 bases are shared with TRBD1. The CDR3 is made up of 15 amino acids. The junction had 7 bases not matched to a gene; V was cut back by 3 bases and J by 4 bases. Germline V lookup: CDR1 SGHDT, CDR2 YYEEEE.

CDR3 region: CATSDSTGTSSISTDTQYF. CDR3 bases: TGTGCCACCAGTGATTCTACCGGGACTAGTTCGATTAGCACAGATACGCAGTATTTT. The J gene is TRBJ2-3, the V gene TRBV24-1, with 8 nucleotides matching TRBD2. This CDR3 comprises 19 residues. Per germline, CDR1 KGHDR and CDR2 SFDVKD. V gave up 2 bases and J gave up 0 bases; unmatched junction bases: 12.

The CDR3 sequence: CASRTGLPGGGELFF. The CDR3 DNA follows: TGTGCCAGCAGGACGGGACTCCCCGGTGGCGGGGAGCTGTTTTTT. The V gene is TRBV7-9, the J gene TRBJ2-2; possible D gene TRBD2, 6 bases. The CDR3 loop spans 15 amino acids. V was clipped by 6 bases and J by 7 bases, with 18 bases between them. CDR1 and CDR2 from the germline V gene are SEHNR and FQNEAQ (reference sequence).